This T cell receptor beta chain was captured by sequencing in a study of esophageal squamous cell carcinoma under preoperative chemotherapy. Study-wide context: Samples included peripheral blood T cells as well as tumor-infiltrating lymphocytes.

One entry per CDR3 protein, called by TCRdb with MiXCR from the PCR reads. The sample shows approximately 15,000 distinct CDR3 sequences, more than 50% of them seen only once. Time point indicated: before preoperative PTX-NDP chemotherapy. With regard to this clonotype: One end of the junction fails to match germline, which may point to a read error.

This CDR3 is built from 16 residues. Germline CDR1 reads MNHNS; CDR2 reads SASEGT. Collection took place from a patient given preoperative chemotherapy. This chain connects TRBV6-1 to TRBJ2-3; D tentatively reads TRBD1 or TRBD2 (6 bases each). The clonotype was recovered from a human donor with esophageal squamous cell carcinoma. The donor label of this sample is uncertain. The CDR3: CASGGNGGRDEETQYF. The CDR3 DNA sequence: TGTGCCAGCGGGGGGAACGGGGGCCGCGACGAAGAGACGCAGTATTTC.